This T cell receptor beta chain was sequenced during a study of cytomegalovirus exposure and HLA in healthy donors. The CDR3 extends over 16 amino acids. Germline CDR1 MDHEN, CDR2 SYDVKM. V lost 1 base and J lost 7; bases outside the gene matches: 7. The PCR ran on 60 Vbeta and 13 Jbeta primers. Method: immunoSEQ multiplex PCR; TCRdb's copy keeps in-frame clones and lacks some. The sample has about 84,000 clones, roughly 78% seen once. The chain couples TRBV28 to TRBJ2-7; 13 nucleotides agree with TRBD2. Sequenced input: PBMCs. This receptor was taken from a male donor in good health and CMV-seropositive. The CDR3 is CASSLYRLAGGREQYF. The CDR3 bases are TGTGCCAGCAGTTTATATCGACTAGCGGGAGGACGGGAGCAGTACTTC.